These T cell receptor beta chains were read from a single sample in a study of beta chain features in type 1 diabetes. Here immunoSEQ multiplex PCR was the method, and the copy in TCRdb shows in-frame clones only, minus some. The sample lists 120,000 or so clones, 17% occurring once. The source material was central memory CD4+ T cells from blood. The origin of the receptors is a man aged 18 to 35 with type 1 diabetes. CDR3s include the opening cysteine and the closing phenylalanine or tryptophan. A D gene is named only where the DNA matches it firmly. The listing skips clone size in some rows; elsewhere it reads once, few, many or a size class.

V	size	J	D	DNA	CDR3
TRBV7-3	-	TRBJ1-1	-	TGTGCCAGCGGTCCGGGGGACCTTAACACTGAAGCTTTCTTT	CASGPGDLNTEAFF
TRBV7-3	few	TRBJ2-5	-	TGTGCCAGCAGCTTAGGGGTGGAAGAGACCCAGTACTTC	CASSLGVEETQYF
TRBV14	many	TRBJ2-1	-	TGTGCCAGCAGCCAAGATCACAGTCCACTATACAATGAGCAGTTCTTC	CASSQDHSPLYNEQFF
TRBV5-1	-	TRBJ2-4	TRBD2	TGCGCCAGCAGCTTGGGCGGACTAGCGGGAGGAAACATTCAGTACTTC	CASSLGGLAGGNIQYF
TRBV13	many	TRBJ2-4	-	TGTGCCAGCAGCTTAGGACACTTCAACATTCAGTACTTC	CASSLGHFNIQYF
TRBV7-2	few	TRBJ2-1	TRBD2	TGTGCCAGCAGCGACTATAGCGGGAGGGCCAACAATGAGCAGTTCTTC	CASSDYSGRANNEQFF
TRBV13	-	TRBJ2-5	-	TGTGCCAGCAGCAGGTACCAAGAGACCCAGTACTTC	CASSRYQETQYF
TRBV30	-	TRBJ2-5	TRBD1	TGTGCCTGGAGTGCGGGACAGCAAGAGACCCAGTACTTC	CAWSAGQQETQYF
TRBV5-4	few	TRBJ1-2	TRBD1	TGTGCCAGCAGCTTGGAAGAGACAGGGGGATATGGCTACACCTTC	CASSLEETGGYGYTF
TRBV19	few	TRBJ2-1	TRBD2	TGTGCCAGTAGTATGGGGACTAGTAAAAATGAGCAGTTCTTC	CASSMGTSKNEQFF
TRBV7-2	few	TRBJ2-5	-	TGTGCCAGCAGCCCCAACCGGGCTAGCTCGGTGGAGACCCAGTACTTC	CASSPNRASSVETQYF
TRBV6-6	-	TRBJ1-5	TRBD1	TGTGCCAGCGGACAGGGTAGCAATCAGCCCCAGCATTTT	CASGQGSNQPQHF
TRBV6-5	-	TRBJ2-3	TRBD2	TGTGCCAGCAGTTACTCCCCGACTAGCGGTGCAGATACGCAGTATTTT	CASSYSPTSGADTQYF
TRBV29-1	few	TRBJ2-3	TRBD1	TGCAGCGCCCATGACAGGGGGGTCACAGATACGCAGTATTTT	CSAHDRGVTDTQYF
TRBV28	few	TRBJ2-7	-	TGTGCCAGCCTAGGCTCCTACGAGCAGTACTTC	CASLGSYEQYF
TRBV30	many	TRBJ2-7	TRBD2	TGTGCCTGGGACCTTGGGACTAGCCGCGAGCAGTACTTC	CAWDLGTSREQYF
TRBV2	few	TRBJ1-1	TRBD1	TGTGCCAGCAGCCCTGGACAGGTCAAGGCTGAAGCTTTCTTT	CASSPGQVKAEAFF
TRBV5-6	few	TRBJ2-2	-	TGTGCCAGCAGCCCTCCCCCCCCAGCGGGGGAGCTGTTTTTT	CASSPPPPAGELFF
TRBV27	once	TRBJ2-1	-	TGTGCCAGGTCCAGGGGCGATGAGCAGTTCTTC	CARSRGDEQFF
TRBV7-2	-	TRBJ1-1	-	TGTGCCAGCAGTCCAGACAGATCGAACACTGAAGCTTTCTTT	CASSPDRSNTEAFF
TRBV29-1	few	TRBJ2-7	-	TGCAGCGTGGCCCCTCAGGGGCTCAGCTTCTACGAGCAGTACTTC	CSVAPQGLSFYEQYF
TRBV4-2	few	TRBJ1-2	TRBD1	TGTGCCAGCAGCCAAGATCTAGGACAGGGGGCCTCGGGTGGCTACACCTTC	CASSQDLGQGASGGYTF
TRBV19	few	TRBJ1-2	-	TGTGCCAGTAAGCAGACCGCTTATGGCTACACCTTC	CASKQTAYGYTF
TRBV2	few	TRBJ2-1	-	TGTGCCAGCAGGGCCAACTCGGAGGCCAATGAGCAGTTCTTC	CASRANSEANEQFF
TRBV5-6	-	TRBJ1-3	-	TGTGCCAGCAGCTTGGGGAGCTCTGGAAACACCATATATTTT	CASSLGSSGNTIYF
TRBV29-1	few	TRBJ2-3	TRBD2	TGCAGCGTTGGGTCTAGCGGAGATACGCAGTATTTT	CSVGSSGDTQYF
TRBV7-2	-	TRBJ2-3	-	TGTGCCAGCAGCTCCACAGATACGCAGTATTTT	CASSSTDTQYF
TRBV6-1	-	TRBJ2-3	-	TGTGCCAGCAGTGAAGGGCAGGACAGCACAGATACGCAGTATTTT	CASSEGQDSTDTQYF
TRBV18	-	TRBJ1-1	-	TGTGCCAGCTCACCCCTCCAGGGGACTGAAGCTTTCTTT	CASSPLQGTEAFF